The 3 T cell receptor beta chains in this list originate from one sample, sequenced in a study of OX40 agonist ivuxolimab in advanced cancers. Some clones are missing from TCRdb's copy, which holds only in-frame ones; the method was immunoSEQ multiplex PCR. The sample holds about 97,000 clones; about 90% are singletons and the top ten take around 6%. The material was CD4+ or CD8+ T cells sorted from blood, obtained in a trial of the OX40 agonist ivuxolimab. Source of these receptors: an adult with an advanced solid tumor such as melanoma, head and neck, liver or kidney cancer.

V is TRBV25-1 and J is TRBJ2-1; TRBD2 is a possible D gene (5 bases). V was shortened by 1 base and J by 6 bases, with 7 bases between the two germline ends. CDR1 MGHDK and CDR2 SYGVNS come from the germline V gene. The CDR3 runs 13 residues. CDR3 in DNA: TGTGCCAGCAGTGAATCGCGGGTCAATGAGCAGTTCTTC. Translated, it gives CASSESRVNEQFF.

The chain carries TRBV4-2 and TRBJ2-2; D might be TRBD2 (7 bases). The CDR3 contains 16 residues. CDR1 LGHNA and CDR2 YNFKEQ come from the germline V gene. V lost 3 bases and J lost 5, with 16 bases in between. CDR3 bases: TGTGCCAGCAGCCATTCGGGGGCTAGCGGTACCGGGGAGCTGTTTTTT. Protein product: CASSHSGASGTGELFF.

The rearrangement links TRBV27 to TRBJ2-6, with no clear D. CDR1 and CDR2 from the germline V gene are MNHEY and SMNVEV (reference sequence). V lost 6 bases to trimming and J lost 0 bases, with 9 bases between them. This CDR3 region has 15 residues. The CDR3 sequence is CASSSGNSGANVLTF. The DNA for the CDR3 is TGTGCCAGCAGCTCTGGTAACTCTGGGGCCAACGTCCTGACTTTC.